The rows below give T cell receptor beta chains drawn from one sample of a study of tumor-infiltrating lymphocytes in primary liver carcinoma. One entry per CDR3 protein, called by TCRdb with MiXCR from the multiplex PCR reads. The top ten hold over 15% of the sample, which has 310,000 or so distinct CDR3 sequences, about 50% seen once. The sequenced sample was peripheral blood. The receptors originated from a woman in her twenties or thirties with primary liver carcinoma and hepatitis B virus infection. CDR3s include the opening cysteine and the closing phenylalanine or tryptophan. Fields, in order: V gene, clone size, J gene, D gene, CDR3 protein, CDR3 DNA. D genes are given only for firm matches. Size is stated for part of the rows, as once, few or many counts, or as a class when the clone is expanded.

v_call: TRBV6-5; clone_size: NA; j_call: TRBJ1-2; d_call: TRBD1; cdr3_aa: CASNRSGQGRGYTF; cdr3_nt: TGTGCCAGCAACAGATCCGGACAGGGTCGGGGCTACACCTTC
v_call: TRBV30; clone_size: few; j_call: TRBJ1-5; d_call: NA; cdr3_aa: CAWSSGNNQPQHF; cdr3_nt: TGTGCCTGGAGTAGCGGGAACAATCAGCCCCAGCATTTT
v_call: TRBV4-1; clone_size: NA; j_call: TRBJ1-1; d_call: NA; cdr3_aa: CASSQNRSEAFF; cdr3_nt: TGCGCCAGCAGCCAGAATCGGAGTGAAGCTTTCTTT
v_call: TRBV24-1; clone_size: once; j_call: TRBJ2-3; d_call: NA; cdr3_aa: CATSGSKLGYNTDTQYF; cdr3_nt: TGTGCCACCAGTGGCTCGAAGCTTGGCTACAACACAGATACGCAGTATTTT
v_call: TRBV13; clone_size: NA; j_call: TRBJ1-4; d_call: TRBD1; cdr3_aa: CTSSPKQGAHEKLFF; cdr3_nt: TGTACCAGCAGCCCCAAACAGGGGGCGCATGAAAAACTGTTTTTT
v_call: TRBV11-2; clone_size: NA; j_call: TRBJ2-1; d_call: TRBD2; cdr3_aa: CASSFTSGMVLDEQFF; cdr3_nt: TGTGCAAGCAGCTTTACTAGCGGGATGGTCCTCGATGAGCAGTTCTTC
v_call: TRBV14; clone_size: many; j_call: TRBJ2-1; d_call: NA; cdr3_aa: CASSQFPVLHNEQFF; cdr3_nt: TGTGCCAGCAGCCAATTCCCAGTCTTACACAATGAGCAGTTCTTC
v_call: TRBV13; clone_size: few; j_call: TRBJ2-7; d_call: TRBD2; cdr3_aa: CASSLVAGVPYEQYF; cdr3_nt: TGTGCCAGCAGCTTAGTAGCGGGAGTCCCCTACGAGCAGTACTTC
v_call: TRBV29-1; clone_size: many; j_call: TRBJ1-4; d_call: NA; cdr3_aa: CSAGGGVEEKLFF; cdr3_nt: TGCAGCGCGGGGGGGGGCGTTGAAGAAAAACTGTTTTTT
v_call: TRBV29-1; clone_size: many; j_call: TRBJ1-1; d_call: NA; cdr3_aa: CSVERDTEAFF; cdr3_nt: TGCAGCGTTGAGAGGGACACTGAAGCTTTCTTT
v_call: TRBV5-4; clone_size: NA; j_call: TRBJ2-7; d_call: NA; cdr3_aa: CASSLDTNYKQYF; cdr3_nt: TGTGCCAGCAGCTTGGACACCAACTACAAGCAGTACTTC
v_call: TRBV6-6; clone_size: many; j_call: TRBJ2-1; d_call: NA; cdr3_aa: CASSPWVGNEQFF; cdr3_nt: TGTGCCAGCAGTCCCTGGGTAGGCAATGAGCAGTTCTTC
v_call: TRBV6-5; clone_size: NA; j_call: TRBJ2-1; d_call: NA; cdr3_aa: CASSYSSGTRKANEQFF; cdr3_nt: TGTGCCAGCAGTTACTCCTCCGGGACAAGGAAGGCAAATGAGCAGTTCTTC
v_call: TRBV6-1; clone_size: NA; j_call: TRBJ2-7; d_call: NA; cdr3_aa: CASSASGRIREQCF; cdr3_nt: TGTGCCAGCAGTGCATCGGGGCGAATTAGGGAGCAGTGCTTC
v_call: TRBV7-9; clone_size: NA; j_call: TRBJ1-1; d_call: NA; cdr3_aa: CASSSGVWDTEAFF; cdr3_nt: TGTGCCAGCAGCTCGGGGGTCTGGGACACTGAAGCTTTCTTT
v_call: TRBV28; clone_size: few; j_call: TRBJ2-1; d_call: NA; cdr3_aa: CASAIFSANEQFF; cdr3_nt: TGTGCCAGCGCCATTTTTTCAGCCAATGAGCAGTTCTTC
v_call: TRBV11-1; clone_size: NA; j_call: TRBJ2-7; d_call: TRBD1; cdr3_aa: CAGSLDRDEQYF; cdr3_nt: TGCGCCGGCAGCCTTGACAGGGACGAGCAGTACTTC
v_call: TRBV6-6; clone_size: many; j_call: TRBJ2-7; d_call: TRBD2; cdr3_aa: CASSYSGIAGEQYF; cdr3_nt: TGTGCCAGCAGTTACTCGGGTATAGCGGGCGAGCAGTACTTC
v_call: TRBV29-1; clone_size: many; j_call: TRBJ1-2; d_call: TRBD1; cdr3_aa: CSVLPGQGAWYGYTF; cdr3_nt: TGCAGCGTTTTACCGGGACAGGGGGCTTGGTATGGCTACACCTTC
v_call: TRBV7-9; clone_size: few; j_call: TRBJ2-7; d_call: NA; cdr3_aa: CASSQIGGYEQYF; cdr3_nt: TGTGCCAGCAGCCAAATCGGGGGCTACGAGCAGTACTTC
v_call: TRBV6-2/TRBV6-3; clone_size: NA; j_call: TRBJ2-2; d_call: TRBD2; cdr3_aa: CASIPWGGSAGKLFF; cdr3_nt: TGTGCCAGCATCCCGTGGGGGGGATCGGCCGGGAAGCTGTTTTTT
v_call: TRBV29-1; clone_size: many; j_call: TRBJ2-3; d_call: NA; cdr3_aa: CSVGRGSADTQYF; cdr3_nt: TGCAGCGTTGGTCGGGGGAGTGCAGATACGCAGTATTTT
v_call: TRBV4-3; clone_size: NA; j_call: TRBJ2-1; d_call: NA; cdr3_aa: CANSRTGWDNEQFF; cdr3_nt: TGCGCCAACAGCCGAACTGGGTGGGACAATGAGCAGTTCTTC
v_call: TRBV6-5; clone_size: NA; j_call: TRBJ1-6; d_call: TRBD1; cdr3_aa: CASSYQDRNNSPLHF; cdr3_nt: TGTGCCAGCAGTTACCAGGACAGGAATAATTCACCCCTCCACTTT
v_call: TRBV12-3/TRBV12-4; clone_size: NA; j_call: TRBJ2-5; d_call: NA; cdr3_aa: CASGPRAGETQYF; cdr3_nt: TGTGCCAGCGGCCCCAGGGCCGGCGAGACCCAGTACTTC
v_call: TRBV11-2; clone_size: NA; j_call: TRBJ2-1; d_call: NA; cdr3_aa: CASSPPTRTINEQFF; cdr3_nt: TGTGCCAGCAGTCCACCGACCCGGACAATCAATGAGCAGTTCTTC
v_call: TRBV29-1; clone_size: many; j_call: TRBJ1-2; d_call: NA; cdr3_aa: CSVGESGYTF; cdr3_nt: TGCAGCGTTGGTGAAAGTGGCTACACCTTC
v_call: TRBV14; clone_size: NA; j_call: TRBJ2-3; d_call: NA; cdr3_aa: CASGSRTVSTDAQYF; cdr3_nt: TGTGCCAGCGGCTCCAGGACAGTTAGCACAGATGCGCAGTATTTT
v_call: TRBV7-8; clone_size: once; j_call: TRBJ2-3; d_call: NA; cdr3_aa: CASVGFTDTQYF; cdr3_nt: TGTGCCAGTGTCGGCTTCACAGATACGCAGTATTTT
v_call: TRBV5-6; clone_size: NA; j_call: TRBJ2-5; d_call: NA; cdr3_aa: CASSSDTGAVQQTQHF; cdr3_nt: TGTGCCAGCAGCTCGGATACCGGGGCCGTACAACAGACCCAGCACTTC
v_call: TRBV5-1; clone_size: NA; j_call: TRBJ2-3; d_call: NA; cdr3_aa: CASSDQRGTDRQYF; cdr3_nt: TGCGCCAGCAGCGATCAGAGGGGCACAGATAGGCAGTATTTT
v_call: TRBV11-3; clone_size: NA; j_call: TRBJ1-1; d_call: NA; cdr3_aa: CVSSSGAGQNTEASF; cdr3_nt: TGTGTCAGCTCGAGCGGGGCAGGGCAGAACACTGAAGCTTCCTTT
v_call: TRBV4-2; clone_size: few; j_call: TRBJ2-3; d_call: NA; cdr3_aa: CASSSKLADTQYF; cdr3_nt: TGTGCCAGCAGCTCAAAACTAGCAGATACGCAGTATTTT
v_call: TRBV7-8; clone_size: NA; j_call: TRBJ2-1; d_call: NA; cdr3_aa: CASSLNWGKEQFF; cdr3_nt: TGTGCCAGCAGCTTAAACTGGGGGAAAGAGCAGTTCTTC
v_call: TRBV5-1; clone_size: few; j_call: TRBJ1-4; d_call: NA; cdr3_aa: CASSSPVLRTRSAAGEKLFF; cdr3_nt: TGCGCCAGCAGTTCTCCGGTTTTAAGGACACGGTCTGCGGCTGGGGAAAAACTGTTTTTT
v_call: TRBV11-2; clone_size: NA; j_call: TRBJ2-1; d_call: TRBD2; cdr3_aa: CASSFSGSGSYNEQFF; cdr3_nt: TGTGCCAGCAGCTTTAGCGGGAGTGGGTCCTACAATGAGCAGTTCTTC
v_call: TRBV20-1; clone_size: NA; j_call: TRBJ2-5; d_call: TRBD2; cdr3_aa: CSARVAGIETQYF; cdr3_nt: TGCAGTGCTAGAGTAGCGGGAATCGAGACCCAGTACTTC
v_call: TRBV4-2; clone_size: NA; j_call: TRBJ2-1; d_call: NA; cdr3_aa: CTSSQDPAWRNEQFF; cdr3_nt: TGTACCAGCAGCCAAGACCCAGCCTGGCGGAATGAGCAGTTCTTT
v_call: TRBV4-3; clone_size: many; j_call: TRBJ2-3; d_call: TRBD2; cdr3_aa: CASSQVVSSGANTDTQYF; cdr3_nt: TGCGCCAGCAGCCAAGTAGTTTCCAGCGGGGCGAACACAGATACGCAGTATTTT
v_call: TRBV12-3/TRBV12-4; clone_size: many; j_call: TRBJ1-1; d_call: NA; cdr3_aa: CASRSLSGTEAFF; cdr3_nt: TGTGCCAGCAGGTCGCTATCCGGGACAGAAGCTTTCTTT
v_call: TRBV7-9; clone_size: NA; j_call: TRBJ2-1; d_call: NA; cdr3_aa: CASRPSNFNEQFF; cdr3_nt: TGTGCCAGCAGACCTAGTAATTTCAATGAGCAGTTCTTC
v_call: TRBV6-5; clone_size: NA; j_call: TRBJ1-6; d_call: NA; cdr3_aa: CASSLQGSVLNSPLHF; cdr3_nt: TGTGCCAGCAGTTTACAGGGTAGTGTCTTAAATTCACCCCTCCACTTT
v_call: TRBV11-2; clone_size: many; j_call: TRBJ1-3; d_call: NA; cdr3_aa: CASTKTGGNTIYF; cdr3_nt: TGTGCCAGCACCAAAACAGGGGGAAACACCATATATTTT
v_call: TRBV7-9; clone_size: few; j_call: TRBJ2-7; d_call: NA; cdr3_aa: CASSFKQGTGQYF; cdr3_nt: TGTGCCAGCAGCTTTAAACAGGGTACGGGGCAGTACTTC
v_call: TRBV7-9; clone_size: few; j_call: TRBJ2-7; d_call: NA; cdr3_aa: CASSLIVYEQYF; cdr3_nt: TGTGCCAGCAGCTTGATAGTCTACGAGCAGTACTTC